This TCR beta chain was identified in a study of T cell responses to AZD1222 COVID-19 vaccine. Regarding the study as a whole: Increases in Spike-specific TCR breadth and depth were seen after two AZD1222 doses.

On this clone itself: Its antigen is unidentified.

The assay was immunoSEQ multiplex PCR, and TCRdb's table has in-frame clones only and misses some. This table has under 110,000 clones, 90% appearing once. The CDR3 extends over 14 amino acids. From germline, CDR1 is MNHEY and CDR2 SVGAGI. The ends lost 6 bases at V and 10 bases at J; junction bases unmatched: 4. Sample: peripheral blood, taken on day 0 of AZD1222 vaccination. The TCR was taken from an adult in good health. The chain is built from TRBV6-5 and TRBJ2-1, with 15 bases that match TRBD2. DNA for the CDR3: TGTGCCAGCAGGGGACTAGCGGGAGGCTACGAGCAGTTCTTC. It is translated as CASRGLAGGYEQFF.